This entry features one TCR beta chain sequence. Its specific antigen is unknown. No much larger clonotype is one base removed from it; base qualities were not supplied. These data are taken from a study of shared clonotypes between healthy human individuals (dated by TCRdb to 2020 to 2022). For the wider study: The cohort included a few men and a couple of women between 18 and 49 years of age. Libraries were prepared and TCR repertoires were sequenced by different laboratories using diverse techniques, in order to increase sequencing depth and limit assay-specific biases. Between about 0.8 and 9 billion PBMCs per donor were obtained by leukapheresis. To estimate repertoire size and how much clonotypes are shared between individuals, the study performed deep sequencing of blood TCR repertoires from a few healthy adults. Per donor, three plates each were used for CD4 naive and CD4 memory, two for CD8 naive, and one for CD8 memory.

Overall results and qualifications from the work: Across a handful of donors, about 5% of naive CD4, approximately 3.6% of naive CD8, 2.3% of memory CD4, and approximately 0.4% of memory CD8 clonotypes were shared. Pairwise subsampling led to the expectation that sequencing depth would affect the degree of clonotype sharing among donors. Larger estimated clonotype richness was generally found for naive subsets than for memory subsets. Only blood was sampled, and tissue TCR repertoires likely differ from those in blood. Clonotypes shared by all four sorted-subset donors showed higher generation probabilities than non-shared clonotypes. Because the study included only a small number of donors, the genetic and exposure-history diversity represented was limited. Incomplete sequencing was indicated by rarefaction of sorted-subset datasets, despite the large sequencing depth.

Donors were healthy HIV-negative adults with no recently reported acute infections or vaccinations. Every donor was a Caucasian adult living in Nashville, Tennessee, USA. CD4+ T cells were enriched through magnetic negative selection, after which naive cells were positively selected on CD45RA and the remaining negative fraction served as the memory subset. Blood was obtained by leukapheresis, after which PBMCs were separated by Ficoll-Histopaque density gradient centrifugation and cryopreserved in liquid nitrogen vapor phase. Analytical flow cytometry was used to check the purity and quantity of every magnetically sorted T cell population. Genomic DNA was isolated from every sorted fraction and measured by UV absorbance on a Nanodrop 2000c. Compared with germline, V lacks 2 bases and J lacks 5 bases; bases without a gene match: 9. In the germline V gene, CDR1 corresponds to SGHVS and CDR2 to FNYEAQ. Spanning cysteine to phenylalanine, the CDR3 consists of 16 amino acids. Here the CDR3 DNA is all that survives: 48 bases in frame from base 1.

Using the deep immunoSEQ assay, multiplex PCR amplified TCR CDR3 regions from genomic DNA. Extracted genomic DNA from each cell subset was spread evenly across all wells of several immunoSEQ 96-well plates, with each plate serving as a replicate. For sorted subsets, around 200 ng genomic DNA, equal to approximately 30,000 T cell genomes, was loaded into each replicate PCR. Purified libraries were measured with a Qubit 3.0 fluorometer, size-checked on a Bioanalyzer 2100, and measured again with the KAPA Library Quantification kit. Each immunoSEQ 96-well plate was sequenced on its own single-read 150-cycle Illumina NextSeq 550 flow cell. On the authors' methods: Because only junctional sequences without quality scores were contained in the immunoSEQ output, filtering matching that applied to full-length reads could not be performed. To assign V/J genes and CDR3, sequences were annotated using PyIR, a Python wrapper for IgBLAST v1.9, with IMGT germline references. Reads were removed for weak V/J assignments (E-value above 1e-6), missing CDR3, stop codons, out-of-frame junctions, or ambiguous translated residues. V3J clonotypes were defined by identical inferred V gene, J gene, and CDR3 amino acid sequence. The percentage overlap between two repertoires was calculated by dividing the number of shared unique clonotypes by the size of the smaller repertoire. RTK rarefaction, the Chao1 estimator, and Recon v2.1 estimates of unobserved clonotypes were used to assess repertoire richness. OLGA was used to compute generation probabilities for all TCRbeta clonotypes that the gDNA method yielded from a handful of donors. This is the immuneACCESS table as TCRdb keeps it, with only in-frame sequences that have V and J called. A part of the clones is gone; compared with another copy, unresolved V genes explain less than half, and the rest is unexplained. That table is the source of V, J and clone size, and D and trimming were worked out from the DNA. The sample profile shows 2,100,000 or so clones; approximately 94% of them were found once. In total, the top ten clones hold approximately 0.13% of the sample.

The TCR sequence derives from a man aged 18 to 30 in good health. Sequenced material: naive CD4+ T cells sorted from blood. Taken with the paper, the label for cell subset or site translates to: CD45RA+ positively selected. The chain is encoded by TRBV7-6 joined to TRBJ2-1; TRBD2 agrees with 7 junctional bases. The CDR3 amino acid sequence is: CASSLRRELSNNEQFF. The DNA sequence is given as TGTGCCAGCAGCTTAAGGCGGGAGTTATCGAACAATGAGCAGTTCTTC.